These 22 T cell receptor beta chains were sequenced from one sample in a study of regulatory T cells in long-lasting Graves disease. The time point denotes: persistent/refractory GD, antithyroid drugs over 5 years with positive TRAb. Following extraction of RNA from PBMCs, that RNA was used to make the TCR library. The TCR beta library used iRepertoire HTBI primers with Arm-PCR amplification of CDR3. TCRdb used MiXCR to reprocess the multiplex PCR reads, holding one entry per CDR3 protein. Of fewer than 600,000 distinct CDR3 sequences in the sample, roughly 23% were seen once. The material sequenced was peripheral blood mononuclear cells (PBMCs), taken when the disease was refractory, from a patient treated with antithyroid drugs. The source is a female donor with Graves disease.

This clonotype was observed a handful of times. The chain recombines TRBV7-2 with TRBJ1-2; D uncertain. The V end lost 2 bases, the J end lost 0 bases, and 10 bases lay between the germline ends. Germline-derived CDR1 and CDR2 are SGHTA and FQGNSA. The CDR3 totals 15 residues. The CDR3 nucleotides are TGTGCCAGCAGCTTAACGCTTTTAGCTAACTATGGCTACACCTTC. It specifies CASSLTLLANYGYTF.

This clonotype occurred a few times. The rearrangement uses TRBV29-1 and TRBJ2-5; 7 bases agree with TRBD2. CDR1 SQVTM and CDR2 ANQGSEA come from the germline V gene. The CDR3 is 13 amino acids. The junction had 11 bases not matched to a gene; V was cut back by 8 bases and J by 5 bases. The CDR3 loop is CSLREGQEETQYF. CDR3 coding DNA: TGCAGCCTGAGGGAGGGTCAAGAGGAGACCCAGTACTTC.

As regards this clonotype: A much larger clone differs by one base, so this may be a read error. The V call is TRBV12-5, the J call TRBJ2-2; D remains unclear. Germline values: CDR1 LGHNT, CDR2 FRNRAP. This CDR3 is 14 amino acids long. The CDR3 sequence: CASGSVVVTRELFF. CDR3 DNA sequence: TGTGCTAGTGGCTCCGTCGTGGTCACCAGGGAGCTGTTTTTT. Combining the CDR3 with reference TRBV12-5 and TRBJ2-2 gives the whole variable domain DARVTQTPRHKVTEMGQEVTMRCQPILGHNTVFWYRQTMMQGLELLAYFRNRAPLDDSGMPKDRFSAEMPDATLATLKIQPSEPRDSAVYFCASGSVVVTRELFFGEGSRLTVL.

V usage is TRBV7-9 and J usage is TRBJ1-1; D is perhaps TRBD1 (5 bases). CDR3 length: 12 residues. V lost 6 bases to trimming and J lost 11 bases, with 16 bases between them. Looked up from germline, CDR1 is SEHNR and CDR2 is FQNEAQ (reference sequence). Here the CDR3 reads CASRIGREGAFF. CDR3 coding DNA: TGTGCCAGCAGGATCGGGCGCGAGGGGGCTTTCTTT.

This clonotype was detected a few times. A much larger clone lies one base from this, so it may be a read error. The conserved final phenylalanine or tryptophan is absent from the CDR3, which likely points to a read error. This chain connects TRBV28 to TRBJ1-2, with D possibly TRBD1 on 5 matching bases. This CDR3 is 13 amino acids long. The V end was cut by 8 bases, the J end by 6 bases, with 16 bases between. CDR1 and CDR2 from the germline V gene are MDHEN and SYDVKM. This CDR3 reads CASAWEGANGYTS. CDR3 in DNA: TGTGCCAGCGCCTGGGAAGGGGCCAATGGCTACACCTCC.

The genes are TRBV19 and TRBJ2-7, with 10 bases fitting TRBD1. Trimming cost V 4 bases and J 2 bases; bases outside gene matches: 8. Germline V gene data show CDR1 as LNHDA and CDR2 as SQIVND (reference sequence). This CDR3 spans 16 amino acids. Here the CDR3 DNA reads TGTGCCAGTAGTACCCTCGGGACAGGGGATCCCTACGAGCAGTACTTC. Translated, it gives CASSTLGTGDPYEQYF.

In DNA form, the CDR3 reads TGCAGCGTTGAAGGAGGGGTTTGGACTGAAGCTTTCTTT. Translating gives CSVEGGVWTEAFF. The rearrangement links TRBV29-1 to TRBJ1-1, with D perhaps matching TRBD1 (5 bases). The V gene's germline CDR1 is SQVTM and CDR2 ANQGSEA. V was pared by 1 base and J by 5 bases, with 11 bases between. The CDR3 has 13 residues.

The genes are TRBV12-3 or TRBV12-4 and TRBJ2-3, with D hard to call. V lost 1 base and J lost 0, with 8 bases in between. The length of the CDR3 is 15 residues. CDR3 region: CASSLDSPSTDTQYF. CDR3 coding DNA: TGTGCCAGCAGTTTAGACAGTCCAAGCACAGATACGCAGTATTTT.

Points on this clonotype: A much larger clone differs from this one at a single base, so this may be a read error. The rearrangement links TRBV13 to TRBJ1-5; 11 nucleotides align to TRBD1. The length of the CDR3 is 15 residues. Germline assignment: CDR1 PRHDT and CDR2 FYEKMQ (reference sequence). The CDR3 bases are TGTGTCAGCAGCCAAGGACAGGGGGCTGTTCAGCCCCAGCATTTT. This translates into CVSSQGQGAVQPQHF.

This clonotype was counted many times. V gene TRBV6-5 combines with J gene TRBJ2-7, with 8 positions matching TRBD2. V shed 4 bases and J 3 bases; nucleotides not matched to a gene: 2. Germline loops: CDR1 MNHEY, CDR2 SVGAGI. This CDR3 comprises 13 residues. The chain's CDR3 is CASSWSGSYEQYF. The CDR3 DNA reads TGTGCCAGCAGTTGGAGCGGGAGCTACGAGCAGTACTTC.

This clonotype was detected many times. An end of the junction differs from the germline gene, which may be a read error. V and J are TRBV20-1 and TRBJ1-2; D is possibly TRBD1 (5 bases). This CDR3 is built from 13 residues. Looked up from germline, CDR1 is DFQATT and CDR2 is SNEGSKA (reference sequence). CDR3 in DNA: TGCAGTGCGAGAGACCGGGGGTTCGGTGGCTACACCTTC. Translated: CSARDRGFGGYTF.

This clonotype was seen a handful of times. This chain links TRBV29-1 with TRBJ2-2, with D possibly TRBD1 on 5 matching bases. Germline V gives CDR1 SQVTM, CDR2 ANQGSEA. Trimming pared 1 base from V and 2 bases from J, leaving 11 bases between. The CDR3 extends over 15 amino acids. CDR3 amino acids: CSVEVGQSNTGELFF. Here the CDR3 DNA reads TGCAGCGTTGAAGTGGGGCAGAGTAACACCGGGGAGCTGTTTTTT.

V usage is TRBV28 and J usage is TRBJ2-7, with 13 bases matching TRBD2. Trimming took 6 bases from V and 5 from J; bases not matched to a gene: 7. CDR1 is MDHEN, CDR2 SYDVKM, per germline. The CDR3 covers 15 residues. The CDR3: CASSPRLAGGHEQYF. Written as DNA, the CDR3 is TGTGCCAGCAGCCCTCGACTAGCGGGAGGTCACGAGCAGTACTTC.

In this sample, this clonotype turned up many times. This sequence joins TRBV12-3 or TRBV12-4 and TRBJ1-5, with a tentative D call TRBD1 (6 bases). CDR3 length equals 14 residues. V lost 7 bases to trimming and J lost 6 bases, with 16 bases between them. The CDR3 DNA is TGTGCCAGCACGGCCCAGGGGAACGCTCAGCCCCAGCATTTT. This codes for CASTAQGNAQPQHF.

In regard to this clonotype: A much larger clone lies a single base off, so this may be a read error. The J gene is TRBJ1-2, the V gene TRBV28, with TRBD1 matching over 7 bases. Germline CDR1 and CDR2: MDHEN and SYDVKM. This CDR3 contains 14 residues. CDR3 sequence reads: CANSQQGNPPGYTF. The CDR3 DNA reads TGTGCCAACAGTCAACAGGGGAACCCCCCTGGCTACACCTTC.

This clonotype has ten or more counts. V usage is TRBV20-1 and J usage is TRBJ2-7, with TRBD1 matching 9 bases. This CDR3 is 13 amino acids long. The ends lost 5 bases at V and 3 bases at J; junction bases unmatched: 5. Germline assignment: CDR1 DFQATT and CDR2 SNEGSKA (reference sequence). The CDR3 region has the DNA TGCAGTGCTGCCCGGGACAGGGACTACGAGCAGTACTTC. This translates into CSAARDRDYEQYF.

The chain couples TRBV5-1 to TRBJ1-2, with D uncertain. CDR1 and CDR2 from the germline V gene are SGHRS and YFSETQ. Trimming took off 4 bases at V and 0 bases at J, with 13 bases between the two ends. The CDR3 consists of 15 residues. The CDR3 DNA sequence: TGCGCCAGCAGCCTGGCGGACGCTTCTAACTATGGCTACACCTTC. This translates into CASSLADASNYGYTF.

Note on this clonotype: With a much larger clone just one base away, this may be a read error. The CDR3 spells CANSPRGTSGYEQYF. As DNA, the CDR3 is TGTGCCAACAGCCCCCGGGGGACTAGCGGCTACGAGCAGTACTTC. The chain has TRBV7-9 and TRBJ2-7, with 11 bases lining up with TRBD2. Germline CDR1 reads SEHNR; CDR2 reads FQNEAQ (reference sequence). The CDR3 extends over 15 amino acids.

V gene TRBV20-1 combines with J gene TRBJ2-5; D is ambiguous. Deletions cut 3 bases from V and 5 bases from J, with 19 bases between. Germline V gene data show CDR1 as DFQATT and CDR2 as SNEGSKA (reference sequence). The CDR3 spans 15 residues. CDR3 sequence reads: CSARTTPGFGETQYF. DNA for the CDR3: TGCAGTGCTAGGACAACACCTGGCTTTGGGGAGACCCAGTACTTC.

The table lists this clonotype with many counts. The chain joins TRBV12-5 to TRBJ1-1; no definite D call. The CDR3 loop spans 11 amino acids. Germline CDR1 reads LGHNT; CDR2 reads FRNRAP. Trimming took 5 bases from V and 11 from J, leaving 12 bases between them. The CDR3: CASGLARVAFF. The CDR3 nucleotides are TGTGCTAGTGGTCTCGCCCGGGTGGCTTTCTTT.

This clonotype was detected only once. Possible read error: a much larger clone is one base away. V gene TRBV6-1 combines with J gene TRBJ2-5, with 7 positions matching TRBD2. Germline-derived CDR1 and CDR2 are MNHNS and SASEGT. Trimming cost V 6 bases and J 4 bases; bases outside gene matches: 14. CDR3 size: 16 residues. The CDR3 region is CASRSTGTKDRETQYF. The CDR3 DNA is TGTGCCAGCAGATCCACCGGGACTAAAGATCGAGAGACCCAGTACTTC.

Ten or more counts support this clonotype. V usage is TRBV6-1 and J usage is TRBJ1-4; a possible D gene is TRBD1 (5 bases). This CDR3 region has 14 residues. The germline V and J ends were trimmed by 7 bases and 2 bases, with 11 bases remaining between them. Germline CDR1 and CDR2: MNHNS and SASEGT. The CDR3 reads CASMQGVTNEKLFF. The CDR3 coding sequence is TGTGCCAGCATGCAGGGAGTGACTAATGAAAAACTGTTTTTT.